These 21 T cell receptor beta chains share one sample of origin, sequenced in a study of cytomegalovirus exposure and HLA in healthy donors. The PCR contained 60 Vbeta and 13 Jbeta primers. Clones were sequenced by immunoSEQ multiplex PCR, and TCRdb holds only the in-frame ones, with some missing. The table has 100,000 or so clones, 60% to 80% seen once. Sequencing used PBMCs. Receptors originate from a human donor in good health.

The CDR3 region is CASSEAVSTDTQYF. The CDR3 DNA follows: TGCGCCAGCAGTGAGGCAGTGAGCACAGATACGCAGTATTTT. The gene calls are TRBV5-1 and TRBJ2-3; no firm D call. Per the germline V gene, CDR1 is SGHRS and CDR2 is YFSETQ. This CDR3 comprises 14 residues. V was pared by 5 bases and J by 0 bases, with 10 bases between. Full variable domain (missing parts from reference TRBV5-1 and TRBJ2-3): KAGVTQTPRYLIKTRGQQVTLSCSPISGHRSVSWYQQTPGQGLQFLFEYFSETQRNKGNFPGRFSGRQFSNSRSEMNVSTLELGDSALYLCASSEAVSTDTQYFGPGTRLTVL.

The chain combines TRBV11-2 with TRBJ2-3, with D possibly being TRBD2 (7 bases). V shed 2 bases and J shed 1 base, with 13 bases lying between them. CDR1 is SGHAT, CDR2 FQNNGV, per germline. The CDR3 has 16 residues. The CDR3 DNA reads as TGTGCCAGCAGCTTAAGGCTAGGGGGGGGCACAGATACGCAGTATTTT. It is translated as CASSLRLGGGTDTQYF.

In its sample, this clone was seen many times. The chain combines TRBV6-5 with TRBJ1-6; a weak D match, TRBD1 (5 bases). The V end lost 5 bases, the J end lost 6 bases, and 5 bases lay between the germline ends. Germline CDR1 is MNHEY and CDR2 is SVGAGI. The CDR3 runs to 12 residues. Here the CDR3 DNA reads TGTGCCAGCAGTCAGGGTAATTCACCCCTCCACTTT. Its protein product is CASSQGNSPLHF.

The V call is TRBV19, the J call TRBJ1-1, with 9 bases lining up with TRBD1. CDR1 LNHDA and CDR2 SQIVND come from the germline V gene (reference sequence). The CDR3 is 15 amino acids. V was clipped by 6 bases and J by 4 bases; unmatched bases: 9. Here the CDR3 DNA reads TGTGCCAGTAGCCTCTCCGGGACAGGGACCACTGAAGCTTTCTTT. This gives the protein CASSLSGTGTTEAFF.

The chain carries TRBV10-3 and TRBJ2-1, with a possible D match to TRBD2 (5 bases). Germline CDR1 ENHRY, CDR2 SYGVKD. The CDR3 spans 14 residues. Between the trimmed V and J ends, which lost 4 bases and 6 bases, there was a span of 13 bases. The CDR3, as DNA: TGTGCCATCAGTGGGACTTTCGAGGGCAATGAGCAGTTCTTC. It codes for CAISGTFEGNEQFF.

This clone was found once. This CDR3 reads CASRPGLPGELFF. The DNA for the CDR3 is TGTGCCAGCAGGCCGGGACTACCCGGGGAGCTGTTTTTT. The chain joins TRBV28 to TRBJ2-2; TRBD2 matches at 7 bases. From germline, CDR1 is MDHEN and CDR2 SYDVKM. The CDR3 is 13 residues long. Germline trimming cut 6 bases from V and 6 bases from J; bases unmatched to any gene: 4.

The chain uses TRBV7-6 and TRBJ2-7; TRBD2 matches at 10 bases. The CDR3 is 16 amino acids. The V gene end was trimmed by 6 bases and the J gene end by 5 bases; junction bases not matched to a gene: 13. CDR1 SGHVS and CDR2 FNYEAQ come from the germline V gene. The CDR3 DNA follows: TGTGCCAGCAGTTCGTTGGTAGCGGGGGGTGCGGACGAGCAGTACTTC. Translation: CASSSLVAGGADEQYF.

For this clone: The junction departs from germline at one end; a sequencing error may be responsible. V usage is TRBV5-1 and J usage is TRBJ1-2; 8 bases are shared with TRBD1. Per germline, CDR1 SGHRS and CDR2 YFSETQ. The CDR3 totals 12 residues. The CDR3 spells CASSLEGQGYAF. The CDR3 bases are TGCGCCAGCAGCTTGGAAGGACAGGGCTACGCCTTC. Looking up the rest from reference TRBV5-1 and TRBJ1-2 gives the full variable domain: KAGVTQTPRYLIKTRGQQVTLSCSPISGHRSVSWYQQTPGQGLQFLFEYFSETQRNKGNFPGRFSGRQFSNSRSEMNVSTLELGDSALYLCASSLEGQGYAFGSGTRLTVV.

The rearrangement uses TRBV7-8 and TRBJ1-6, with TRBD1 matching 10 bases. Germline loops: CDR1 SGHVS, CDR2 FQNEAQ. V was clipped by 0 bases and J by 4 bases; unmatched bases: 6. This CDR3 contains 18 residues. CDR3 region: CASSLALRTGGYNSPLHF. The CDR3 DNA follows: TGTGCCAGCAGCTTAGCGCTGAGGACAGGGGGATATAATTCACCCCTCCACTTT.

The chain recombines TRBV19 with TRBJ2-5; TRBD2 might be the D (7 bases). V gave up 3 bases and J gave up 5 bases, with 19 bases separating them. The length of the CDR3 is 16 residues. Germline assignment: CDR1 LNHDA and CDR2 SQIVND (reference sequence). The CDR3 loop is CASSISVGGRRETQYF. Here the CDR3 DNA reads TGTGCCAGTAGTATCTCTGTCGGGGGGCGCCGGGAGACCCAGTACTTC.

CDR3 amino acids: CASSGWTSDYNEQFF. In nucleotides, the CDR3 is TGTGCCAGCAGTGGTTGGACTAGCGACTACAATGAGCAGTTCTTC. This chain links TRBV6-1 with TRBJ2-1; TRBD2 matches at 9 bases. The CDR3 loop spans 15 amino acids. V was clipped by 4 bases and J by 3 bases; unmatched bases: 4. Per germline, CDR1 MNHNS and CDR2 SASEGT.

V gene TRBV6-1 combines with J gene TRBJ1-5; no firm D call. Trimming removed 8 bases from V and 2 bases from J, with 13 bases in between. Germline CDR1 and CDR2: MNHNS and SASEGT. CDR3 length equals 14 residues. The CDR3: CASGGSAGNQPQHF. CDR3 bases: TGTGCCAGCGGCGGATCGGCGGGCAATCAGCCCCAGCATTTT.

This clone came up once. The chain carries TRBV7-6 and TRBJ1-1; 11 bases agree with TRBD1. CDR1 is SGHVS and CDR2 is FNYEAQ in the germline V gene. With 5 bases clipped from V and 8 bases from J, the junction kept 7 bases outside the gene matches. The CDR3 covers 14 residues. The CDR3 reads CASSNRDRGLEAFF. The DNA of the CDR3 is TGTGCCAGCAGCAACCGGGACAGGGGGTTGGAAGCTTTCTTT.

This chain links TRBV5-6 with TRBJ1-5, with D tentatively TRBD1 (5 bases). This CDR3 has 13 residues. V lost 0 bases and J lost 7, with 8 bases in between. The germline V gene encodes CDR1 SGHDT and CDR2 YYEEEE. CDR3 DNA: TGTGCCAGCAGCTTGGCAGGGATCCAGCCCCAGCATTTT. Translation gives CASSLAGIQPQHF.

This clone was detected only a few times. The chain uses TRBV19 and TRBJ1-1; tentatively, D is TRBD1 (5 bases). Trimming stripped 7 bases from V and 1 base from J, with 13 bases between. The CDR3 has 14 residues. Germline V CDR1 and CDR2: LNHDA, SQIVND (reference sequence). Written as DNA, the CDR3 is TGTGCCAGTATCGGACCAAGGGGGAACACTGAAGCTTTCTTT. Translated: CASIGPRGNTEAFF.

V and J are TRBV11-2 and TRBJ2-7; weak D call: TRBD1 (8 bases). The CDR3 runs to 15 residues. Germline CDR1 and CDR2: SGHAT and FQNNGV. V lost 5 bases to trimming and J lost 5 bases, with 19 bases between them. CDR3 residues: CASSPWTGRGDEQYF. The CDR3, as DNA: TGTGCCAGCAGCCCGTGGACAGGGAGGGGTGACGAGCAGTACTTC.

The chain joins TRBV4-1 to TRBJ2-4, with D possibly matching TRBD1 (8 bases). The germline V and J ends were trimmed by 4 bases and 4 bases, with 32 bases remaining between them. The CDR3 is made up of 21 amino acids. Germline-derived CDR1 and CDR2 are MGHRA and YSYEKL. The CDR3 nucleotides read TGCGCCAGCAGCCGACTCCTCCCGACAGGGGAAATTTCGGGAGGAAAAAACATTCAGTACTTC. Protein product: CASSRLLPTGEISGGKNIQYF.

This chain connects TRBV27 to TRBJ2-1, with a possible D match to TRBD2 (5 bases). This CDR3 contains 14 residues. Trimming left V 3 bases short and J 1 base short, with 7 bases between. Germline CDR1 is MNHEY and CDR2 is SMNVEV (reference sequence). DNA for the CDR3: TGTGCCAGCAGTTTCCGGGAATCCTACAATGAGCAGTTCTTC. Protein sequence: CASSFRESYNEQFF.

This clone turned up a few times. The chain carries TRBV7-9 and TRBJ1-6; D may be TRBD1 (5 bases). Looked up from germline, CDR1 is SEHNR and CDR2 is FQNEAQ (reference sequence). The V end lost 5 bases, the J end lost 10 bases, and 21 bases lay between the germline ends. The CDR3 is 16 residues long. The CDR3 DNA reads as TGTGCCAGCAGCCCGGGGGTCGGGGATGGGCGGTCACCCCTCCACTTT. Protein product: CASSPGVGDGRSPLHF.

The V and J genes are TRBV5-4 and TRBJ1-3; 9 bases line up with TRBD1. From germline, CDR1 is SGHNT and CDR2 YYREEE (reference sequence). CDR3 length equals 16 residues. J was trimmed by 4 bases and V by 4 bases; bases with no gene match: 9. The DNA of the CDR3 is TGTGCCAGCAGCCAAGGGACAGGGAAGGCAGGAAACACCATATATTTT. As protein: CASSQGTGKAGNTIYF.

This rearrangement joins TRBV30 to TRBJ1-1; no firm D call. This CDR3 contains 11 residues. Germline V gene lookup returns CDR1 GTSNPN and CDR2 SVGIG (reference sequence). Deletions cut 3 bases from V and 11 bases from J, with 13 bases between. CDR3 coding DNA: TGTGCCTGGAGATTTTCCTCGTTCGCTTTCTTT. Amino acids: CAWRFSSFAFF.